This T cell receptor beta chain derives from a study of blood T cell repertoires in COVID-19 (TCRdb year 2020). Study-level background: Samples from collaborators originated in the United States, Italy and Spain and spanned both the acute and convalescent phases of COVID-19. The material from the prospective study consisted of cDNA or gDNA derived from T cells, B-cell-depleted T cells, or PBMCs. Subjects who had been exposed to COVID-19, were actively infected with it, or had recovered from it provided the deeply sampled blood TCRbeta repertoires that made up the dataset. The repertoires were released in a freely available public database meant as a resource for research on the immune response to SARS-CoV-2. The samples were drawn from two sources: the first 160 participants of the ongoing ImmuneRACE study, and 1,000 to 1,500 subjects contributed by 6 global collaborators. Nearly every sample came with metadata listing a de-identified subject ID, COVID-19 status, age in years and sex. Where HLA class I and class II types were available, the types were taken from metadata supplied by the sample provider, not from assay-based typing. The paper's findings and limits, for the study overall: The amount of clinical and demographic metadata varied by source and participant and was provided uncurated.

With regard to this clone: The specificity of this receptor is unknown. No much larger clone exists at a distance of one base, and base qualities are not known.

The germline V gene supplies CDR1 KGHDR and CDR2 SFDVKD. The CDR3 covers 15 residues, taking in both the cysteine and the phenylalanine. Of the read, only the CDR3 DNA is kept; its 45 bases are in frame from base 1. Trimming removed 1 base from V and 7 bases from J; the gene matches leave 4 bases unexplained. Each collaborating institution followed its own protocols to collect whole blood in K2EDTA tubes. For TCRbeta analysis, collaborators shipped samples as frozen whole blood, isolated PBMCs, or DNA extracted from either of those sample types. The immunoSEQ Assay, a bias-controlled multiplex PCR, was used to amplify TCRbeta CDR3 regions from genomic DNA. As for the authors' bioinformatics: The number of nucleated cells in each sample was estimated by amplification of reference gene primers within the assay. To quantify the absolute abundance of each unique TCRbeta CDR3 rearrangement, sequence reads were collapsed and filtered. Productive Simpson clonality was computed per sample as the square root of Simpson's diversity index over productive rearrangements. TCRdb took over this immuneACCESS table, retaining in-frame rearrangements with V and J assigned. Such tables are incomplete; in checked studies, under half of the missing clones stem from an unresolved V gene, and the remainder is unexplained. V, J and clone size were drawn from that table, and D and trimming were deduced from the DNA. The sample includes around 170,000 clones, with 74% observed a single time. Of the sample, about 3% falls within the top ten clones.

This receptor was taken from an elderly woman with acute or convalescent COVID-19. The sequenced sample consisted of peripheral blood. This receptor chain uses TRBV24-1 and TRBJ2-1, with 9 middle bases fitting TRBD1. The DNA sequence reads TGTGCCACCAGTGATTTAAGACAGGGGGGTAATGAGCAGTTCTTC. It is translated as CATSDLRQGGNEQFF.